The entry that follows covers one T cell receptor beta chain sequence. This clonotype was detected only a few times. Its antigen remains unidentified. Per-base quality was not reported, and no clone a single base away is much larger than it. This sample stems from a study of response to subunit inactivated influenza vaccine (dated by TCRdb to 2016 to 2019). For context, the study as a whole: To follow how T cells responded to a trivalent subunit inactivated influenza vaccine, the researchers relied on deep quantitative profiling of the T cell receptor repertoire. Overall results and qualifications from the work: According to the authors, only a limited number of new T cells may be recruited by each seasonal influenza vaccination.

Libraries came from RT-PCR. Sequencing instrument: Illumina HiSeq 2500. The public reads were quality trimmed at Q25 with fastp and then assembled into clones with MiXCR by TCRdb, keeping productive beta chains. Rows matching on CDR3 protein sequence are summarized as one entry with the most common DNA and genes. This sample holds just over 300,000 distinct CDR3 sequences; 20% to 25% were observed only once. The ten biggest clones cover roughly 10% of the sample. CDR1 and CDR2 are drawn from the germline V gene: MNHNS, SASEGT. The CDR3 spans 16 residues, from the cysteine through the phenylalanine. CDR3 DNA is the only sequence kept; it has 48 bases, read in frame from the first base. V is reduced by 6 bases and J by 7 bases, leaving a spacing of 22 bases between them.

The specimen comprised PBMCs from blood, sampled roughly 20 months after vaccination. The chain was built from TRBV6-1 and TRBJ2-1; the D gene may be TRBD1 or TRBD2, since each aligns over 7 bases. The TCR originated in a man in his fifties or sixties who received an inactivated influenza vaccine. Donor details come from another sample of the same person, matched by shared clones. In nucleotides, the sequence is TGTGCCAGCAGCAACGAAAACAGGGGACTATCAAATGAGCAGTTCTTC. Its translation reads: CASSNENRGLSNEQFF.